The 14 T cell receptor beta chains reported below all come from one sample, sequenced in a study of cytomegalovirus exposure and HLA in healthy donors. PCR involved 60 Vbeta and 13 Jbeta primers. Only in-frame clones appear in the TCRdb table, and some are missing; sequencing was by immunoSEQ multiplex PCR. Counted here are about 47,000 clones, about 72% occurring once; the ten biggest clones make up about 6%. Specimen: PBMCs. The receptors come from a man aged 25-45 years in good health and CMV-seronegative.

The CDR3 sequence: CASSLVDSSYEQYF. The CDR3 nucleotides are TGTGCCAGCAGCTTAGTAGACTCCTCCTACGAGCAGTACTTC. V gene TRBV7-2 combines with J gene TRBJ2-7; D is unclear. Trimming removed 1 base from V and 0 bases from J, with 7 bases in between. The CDR3 covers 14 residues. CDR1 is SGHTA, CDR2 FQGNSA, per germline.

The chain uses TRBV7-9 and TRBJ2-7; 8 nucleotides line up with TRBD2. V shed 5 bases, J shed 2 bases, and the junction held 2 bases outside the gene matches. CDR3 length: 13 residues. The germline V gene encodes CDR1 SEHNR and CDR2 FQNEAQ (reference sequence). CDR3 residues: CASSPGGAYEQYF. CDR3 DNA: TGTGCCAGCAGCCCCGGGGGGGCCTACGAGCAGTACTTC.

This clone was observed a handful of times. The V call is TRBV7-8, the J call TRBJ2-7; 8 bases fit TRBD2. The CDR3 length is 13 residues. Looked up from germline, CDR1 is SGHVS and CDR2 is FQNEAQ. V shed 5 bases, J shed 2 bases, and the junction held 2 bases outside the gene matches. The CDR3 is CASSHGGAYEQYF. The CDR3 DNA follows: TGTGCCAGCAGCCACGGGGGGGCCTACGAGCAGTACTTC.

This clone was found a few times. CDR3: CATSRDPLQPQHF. The CDR3 DNA is TGTGCCACCAGCAGAGATCCCCTTCAGCCCCAGCATTTT. The chain combines TRBV15 with TRBJ1-5; D unresolved. This CDR3 has 13 residues. With 0 bases removed from V and 6 bases from J, the gap between germline ends came to 6 bases. CDR1 and CDR2 from the germline V gene are LNHNV and YYDKDF (reference sequence).

This clone appeared a few times. Here the CDR3 reads CAISESSGTGFYEQYF. The CDR3 DNA sequence: TGTGCCATCAGTGAGTCTTCCGGGACAGGTTTCTACGAGCAGTACTTC. The V and J genes are TRBV10-3 and TRBJ2-7, with 8 bases matching TRBD1. The CDR3 is 16 residues long. The junction had 7 bases not matched to a gene; V was cut back by 0 bases and J by 3 bases. Germline V gives CDR1 ENHRY, CDR2 SYGVKD.

V and J are TRBV6-5 and TRBJ2-1, with 10 bases that match TRBD2. This CDR3 spans 16 amino acids. CDR1 and CDR2 from the germline V gene are MNHEY and SVGAGI. Trimming took 4 bases from V and 2 from J; bases not matched to a gene: 5. DNA for the CDR3: TGTGCCAGCAGTTTTCGGACTAGCGGTACCTACAATGAGCAGTTCTTC. Protein product: CASSFRTSGTYNEQFF.

The chain carries TRBV19 and TRBJ2-5; 7 bases map to TRBD2. The CDR3 length is 15 residues. V was clipped by 7 bases and J by 5 bases; unmatched bases: 13. CDR1 and CDR2 from the germline V gene are LNHDA and SQIVND (reference sequence). The CDR3 region has the DNA TGTGCCAGTACCCCAGGGTCTAGCGGCTCGGAGACCCAGTACTTC. Translation: CASTPGSSGSETQYF.

This clone was seen a handful of times. The chain links TRBV6-6 to TRBJ1-1; 8 bases agree with TRBD1. The CDR3 runs to 16 residues. With 2 bases clipped from V and 0 bases from J, the junction kept 5 bases outside the gene matches. The germline CDR1 and CDR2 sequences are MNHNY and SVGAGI (reference sequence). This CDR3 is CASSYPAGGMNTEAFF. CDR3 DNA: TGTGCCAGCAGTTACCCGGCAGGGGGCATGAACACTGAAGCTTTCTTT.

This chain joins TRBV6-6 and TRBJ1-5; D call uncertain. Germline assignment: CDR1 MNHNY and CDR2 SVGAGI (reference sequence). The CDR3 is 14 residues long. Trimming removed 1 base at V and 4 bases at J, with 8 bases between. The CDR3 DNA reads as TGTGCCAGCAGTTACTTCGGGGAGAATCAGCCCCAGCATTTT. It is translated as CASSYFGENQPQHF.

The chain carries TRBV19 and TRBJ1-2, with D possibly matching TRBD1 (5 bases). Trimming shortened V by 4 bases and J by 4 bases, and 10 bases separated the two germline ends. This CDR3 comprises 13 residues. The germline CDR1 and CDR2 sequences are LNHDA and SQIVND (reference sequence). CDR3 residues: CASSRWDSYGYTF. The CDR3 region has the DNA TGTGCCAGTAGTAGGTGGGACTCCTATGGCTACACCTTC.

The chain links TRBV6-4 to TRBJ1-6, with D possibly TRBD1 on 5 matching bases. The CDR3 contains 13 residues. Trimming took 5 bases from V and 9 from J, leaving 11 bases between them. Germline CDR1 MRHNA, CDR2 SNTAGT. The CDR3, as DNA: TGTGCCAGCAGTCAACGCGACAGTTCACCCCTCCACTTT. Encoded protein: CASSQRDSSPLHF.

In this sample, this clone turned up once. This chain connects TRBV29-1 to TRBJ2-1; 9 positions match TRBD2. The germline CDR1 and CDR2 sequences are SQVTM and ANQGSEA. This CDR3 is 12 amino acids long. The V segment lost 7 bases and the J segment 8 bases; nucleotides outside the gene matches: 6. CDR3 bases: TGCAGCGGAACCGGGACTAGCTATGAGCAGTTCTTC. Translation gives CSGTGTSYEQFF.

The chain couples TRBV27 to TRBJ1-5, with D hard to call. The CDR3 runs 13 residues. V lost 5 bases and J lost 0, with 5 bases in between. CDR1 and CDR2 from the germline V gene are MNHEY and SMNVEV (reference sequence). This CDR3 reads CASSVNSNQPQHF. The CDR3 nucleotides read TGTGCCAGCAGTGTTAATAGCAATCAGCCCCAGCATTTT.

The count of this clone is one. This chain joins TRBV7-9 and TRBJ2-7; 9 bases align to TRBD1. Per the germline V gene, CDR1 is SEHNR and CDR2 is FQNEAQ (reference sequence). The CDR3 is 14 amino acids. Trimming took 4 bases from V and 6 from J; bases not matched to a gene: 7. The CDR3 protein is CASSSSQGAGEQYF. CDR3 bases: TGTGCCAGCAGCTCATCACAGGGGGCCGGCGAGCAGTACTTC.